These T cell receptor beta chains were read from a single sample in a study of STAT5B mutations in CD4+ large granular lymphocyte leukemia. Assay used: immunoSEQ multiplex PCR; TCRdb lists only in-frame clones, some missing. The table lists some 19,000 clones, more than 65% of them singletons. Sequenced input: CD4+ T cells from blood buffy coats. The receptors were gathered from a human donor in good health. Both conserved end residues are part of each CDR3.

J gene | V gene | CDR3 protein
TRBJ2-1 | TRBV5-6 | CASSLGDNEQFF
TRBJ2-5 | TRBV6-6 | CASTPGLAAQETQYF
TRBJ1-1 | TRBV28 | CASSSALWDNTEAFF
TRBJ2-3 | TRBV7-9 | CASSWTSGTDTQYF
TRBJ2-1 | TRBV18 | CASSPGTGSNNEQFF
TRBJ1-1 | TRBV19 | CASFRESGTEAFF
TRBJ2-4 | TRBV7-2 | CASSLRGVGIQYF
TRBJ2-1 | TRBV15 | CATSTTQGQSPSSSRQFF
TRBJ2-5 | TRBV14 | CASSPLGQYQETQYF
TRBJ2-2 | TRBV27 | CASSSRRGGGELFF
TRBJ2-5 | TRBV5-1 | CASSLPTQETQYF
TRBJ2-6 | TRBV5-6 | CASSSRDRDTGANVLTF
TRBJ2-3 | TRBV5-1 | CASSFEGDTQYF
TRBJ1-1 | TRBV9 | CASSQAGGLNTEAFF
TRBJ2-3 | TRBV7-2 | CASSFLNSQIQGTQYF
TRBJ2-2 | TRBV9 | CASSVEGVRGQLRIGELFF
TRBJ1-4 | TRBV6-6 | CASTINEKLFF
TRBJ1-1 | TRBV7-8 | CASSLVPRLNTEAFF
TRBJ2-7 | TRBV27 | CASSLVLGGVF
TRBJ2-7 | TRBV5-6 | CASSLREPRVILSYEQYF
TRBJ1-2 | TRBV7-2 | CASSKRGGEDGYTF
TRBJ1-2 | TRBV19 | CAIRGAYGYTF
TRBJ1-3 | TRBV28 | CASNGGRVGNTIYF
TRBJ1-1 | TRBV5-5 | CASSLGQARATEAFF
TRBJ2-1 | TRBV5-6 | CASSPNSGGPYNEQFF
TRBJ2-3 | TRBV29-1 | CSVVVLRAGDKDTQYF
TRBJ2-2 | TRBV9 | CASSVGGTGKTGELFF
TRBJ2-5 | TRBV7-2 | CASSSRGGARGETQYF
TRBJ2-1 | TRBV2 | CASYGVQGAGYNEQFF
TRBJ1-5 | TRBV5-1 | CASSLSIDQPQHF
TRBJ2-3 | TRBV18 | CASSPPGQGTDTQYF
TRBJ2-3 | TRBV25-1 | CASSEGGGAATQYF
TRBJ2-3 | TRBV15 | CATSRGSEDTQYF
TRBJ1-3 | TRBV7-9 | CASSLGTGTSINSGNTIYF